These 4 T cell receptor delta chains were sequenced from one sample in a study of delta chain sequences of gamma delta T cells. TCRdb re-called the 5' RACE reads using CATT. This table has about 2,600 delta-chain clones, under 7.5% appearing once. Sequencing was done on a sample of either unsorted cells or a sorted T cell fraction (not recorded which). Source of these receptors: a human donor in good health.

Sample share makes this clone medium-sized. The rearrangement links TRDV2 to TRDJ1; D not resolved. Germline V CDR1 and CDR2: GEAIGNYY, EKD. Deletions cut 0 bases from V and 0 bases from J, with 10 bases between. The length of the CDR3 is 15 residues. As DNA, the CDR3 is TGTGCCTGTGACACCGTATCGCGGTACACCGATAAACTCATCTTT. It is translated as CACDTVSRYTDKLIF.

J is TRDJ1 and V is TRDV2; 11 nucleotides match TRDD3. CDR1 and CDR2 from the germline V gene are GEAIGNYY and EKD. After removal of 0 bases from V and 0 bases from J, the junction contained 17 bases not matched to a gene. The CDR3 extends over 21 amino acids. The CDR3 sequence is CACDTVNGGYAEGQYTDKLIF. CDR3 nucleotides: TGTGCCTGTGACACCGTTAATGGGGGATACGCGGAAGGCCAGTACACCGATAAACTCATCTTT.

Note on this clone: This DNA's translation differs at residue 3 from TCRdb's protein, which comes from a much larger clone; a read error is likely, and the protein shown is translated from the DNA. Written as DNA, the CDR3 is TGTGCCTATGACCCCGTACTGGGGGGTTCACCGAAGACGTACACCGATAAACTCATCTTT. Its translation is CAYDPVLGGSPKTYTDKLIF. The chain is built from TRDV2 and TRDJ1, with 8 positions matching TRDD3. This CDR3 has 20 residues. In germline, CDR1 is GEAIGNYY, CDR2 EKD.

By sample share, this clone is medium-sized (0.01 to 0.1%). Other DNA sequences of this sample code for an identical CDR3. V and J are TRDV2 and TRDJ1, with TRDD3 identical over 13 bases. CDR1 GEAIGNYY and CDR2 EKD come from the germline V gene. J was trimmed by 1 base and V by 2 bases; bases with no gene match: 9. The CDR3 consists of 18 residues. The CDR3: CACDSLLGDTRRTDKLIF. CDR3 bases: TGTGCCTGTGACAGTTTACTGGGGGATACGCGGCGCACCGATAAACTCATCTTT.